These 14 T cell receptor beta chains came from one sample sequenced in a study of vaccination and CD4 T cells after COVID-19. Treatment here: approximately nine-day PBMC culture with coronavirus spike peptide pools or control peptides (ViraFEST assay). Sequencing of the DNA from cultured CD4+ T cells was carried out with the Oncomine TCR Beta short-read assay. TCRdb re-called the PCR reads with MiXCR, one entry per CDR3 protein. This table holds approximately 12,000 distinct CDR3 sequences, roughly 48% found once. Their antigens remain unidentified. Material for sequencing was CD4+ T cells from blood, cultured in vitro. The receptors originated from a human donor who had recovered from COVID-19.

The chain carries TRBV5-4 and TRBJ2-7; D is ambiguous. V was clipped by 1 base and J by 3 bases, with 5 bases between them. Germline V CDR1 and CDR2: SGHNT, YYREEE (reference sequence). The CDR3 is 12 amino acids. For the CDR3, the DNA is TGTGCCAGCAGCTTGAAGGACTACGAGCAGTACTTC. Its protein product is CASSLKDYEQYF. The full variable domain, rest sourced from reference TRBV5-4 and TRBJ2-7, is ETGVTQSPTHLIKTRGQQVTLRCSSQSGHNTVSWYQQALGQGPQFIFQYYREEENGRGNFPPRFSGLQFPNYSSELNVNALELDDSALYLCASSLKDYEQYFGPGTRLTVT.

DNA of the CDR3: TGTGCCAGCGGGGGACAGAACACAGATACGCAGTATTTT. Its protein product is CASGGQNTDTQYF. The chain recombines TRBV6-1 with TRBJ2-3; the match to TRBD1 covers 7 bases. Looked up from germline, CDR1 is MNHNS and CDR2 is SASEGT. The CDR3 spans 13 residues. The junction had 4 bases not matched to a gene; V was cut back by 8 bases and J by 2 bases.

The chain uses TRBV5-6 and TRBJ2-3, with D unresolved. Germline CDR1 SGHDT, CDR2 YYEEEE. Trimming removed 4 bases at V and 1 base at J, with 10 bases between. The CDR3 spans 14 residues. DNA of the CDR3: TGTGCCAGCAGCAAGCAGCAAGGCACAGATACGCAGTATTTT. This gives the protein CASSKQQGTDTQYF.

This clonotype was seen a few times. The chain couples TRBV6-2 or TRBV6-3 to TRBJ1-1; 9 bases match TRBD1. Germline assignment: CDR1 MNHEY and CDR2 SVGEGT. The trim removed 6 bases at V and 0 bases at J, leaving 2 bases unmatched. The CDR3 has 14 amino acids. The DNA for the CDR3 is TGTGCCAGCAGGAGGACAGGGGTGAACACTGAAGCTTTCTTT. It yields the protein CASRRTGVNTEAFF.

This chain joins TRBV28 and TRBJ1-2, with D perhaps TRBD1 (5 bases). Trimming pared 4 bases from V and 2 bases from J, leaving 14 bases between. This CDR3 has 15 residues. Germline values: CDR1 MDHEN, CDR2 SYDVKM. The CDR3 DNA sequence: TGTGCCAGCAGTTCAAAGGGACGGGCGAACTATGGCTACACCTTC. It yields the protein CASSSKGRANYGYTF.

The CDR3 here is CSTRPGRMGIDEQYF. The CDR3 DNA follows: TGTTCAACTAGGCCGGGCAGGATGGGGATCGACGAGCAGTACTTC. J is TRBJ2-7 and V is TRBV6-1; the D gene is possibly TRBD2 (5 bases). Germline lookup yields CDR1 MNHNS and CDR2 SASEGT. The CDR3 runs to 15 residues.

J is TRBJ2-7 and V is TRBV7-2; maybe TRBD2 (6 bases). V was shortened by 5 bases and J by 6 bases, with 17 bases between the two germline ends. The CDR3 is 14 residues long. Germline V gene lookup returns CDR1 SGHTA and CDR2 FQGNSA. CDR3 nucleotides: TGTGCCAGCAGCCCGGGACTGAGGGACCGCGAGCAGTACTTC. Amino acids: CASSPGLRDREQYF.

The gene calls are TRBV19 and TRBJ2-3; D perhaps matches TRBD2 (7 bases). Trimming pared 6 bases from V and 2 bases from J, leaving 9 bases between. CDR3 length: 13 residues. CDR1 is LNHDA and CDR2 is SQIVND in the germline V gene (reference sequence). The CDR3 DNA sequence: TGTGCCAGTAGGGCGGGGGCCACAGATACGCAGTATTTT. Translation gives CASRAGATDTQYF.

This chain uses TRBV5-1 with TRBJ2-1; 7 positions agree with TRBD2. The junction had 8 bases not matched to a gene; V was cut back by 6 bases and J by 2 bases. The CDR3 has 15 amino acids. Per germline, CDR1 SGHRS and CDR2 YFSETQ. The CDR3, as DNA: TGCGCCAGCAAACCTGGCGGGAGTCCCTACAATGAGCAGTTCTTC. Translating it yields CASKPGGSPYNEQFF.

This clonotype was seen only a few times. The chain uses TRBV28 and TRBJ1-1, with D uncertain. V was cut by 7 bases and J by 2 bases, with 8 bases left in between. Germline V gene sequence: CDR1 MDHEN, CDR2 SYDVKM. The CDR3 has 12 amino acids. Written as DNA, the CDR3 is TGTGCCAGCAAACTGGTTAACACTGAAGCTTTCTTT. Translated, it gives CASKLVNTEAFF.

By share, this clonotype counts as medium-sized (0.01 to 0.1%). The chain is built from TRBV20-1 and TRBJ1-6; no clear D. The CDR3 consists of 14 residues. Germline V gives CDR1 DFQATT, CDR2 SNEGSKA (reference sequence). The germline V and J ends were trimmed by 5 bases and 4 bases, with 12 bases remaining between them. The CDR3 nucleotides are TGCAGTGCTCCAGACCGGTTATATAATTCACCCCTCCACTTT. This codes for CSAPDRLYNSPLHF.

The V call is TRBV19, the J call TRBJ2-3, with D possibly TRBD1 on 6 matching bases. The germline V gene encodes CDR1 LNHDA and CDR2 SQIVND (reference sequence). This CDR3 comprises 17 residues. V was pared by 5 bases and J by 7 bases, with 25 bases between. The CDR3 coding sequence is TGTGCCAGTAGTTCTCTATCAGGTATAGGTGGGACACATACGCAGTATTTT. Residues: CASSSLSGIGGTHTQYF.

The V call is TRBV21-1, the J call TRBJ2-1; the table assigns TRBD2, which was not confirmed against the DNA. TRBV21-1 is tagged as a pseudogene. This CDR3 contains 19 residues. Here the CDR3 DNA reads TGTGCCAGCAGCAAAAACCCCAAGGTTTTTCGGGAGGGGTACAATGAGCAGTTCTTC. It is translated as CASSKNPKVFREGYNEQFF.

J is TRBJ2-3 and V is TRBV20-1, with 13 positions matching TRBD2. Germline CDR1 DFQATT, CDR2 SNEGSKA (reference sequence). There are 16 residues in the CDR3. Trimming at V came to 5 bases and at J to 5 bases, leaving 10 bases not matched to a gene. The CDR3 sequence: CSAGILGLAGLDTQYF. In DNA form, the CDR3 reads TGCAGTGCTGGAATCTTGGGACTAGCGGGGCTAGATACGCAGTATTTT.